The 18 T cell receptor beta chains presented below share a single source sample, sequenced in a study of T cell responses to AZD1222 COVID-19 vaccine (dated by TCRdb to the early 2020s). Interpreted using the paper, the time point label stands for: baseline before first vaccination. Receptor libraries were prepared by the immunoSEQ multiplex PCR assay. TCRdb obtained this table from immuneACCESS and retained in-frame rearrangements with V and J assigned. These tables miss some clones; where compared with another copy, unresolved V genes account for less than half of the shortfall, and the remainder is unexplained. For this sample there are about 170,000 clones; 85% to 90% appear just once. The ten largest clones capture 1.5% to 2% of the sample. The input for sequencing was peripheral blood, taken on day 0 of AZD1222 vaccination. The source is an adult in good health.

The chain joins TRBV6-6 to TRBJ2-1, with D possibly TRBD2 on 5 matching bases. The CDR3 has 15 amino acids. The V end lost 6 bases, the J end lost 2 bases, and 14 bases lay between the germline ends. Germline CDR1 is MNHNY and CDR2 is SVGAGI (reference sequence). CDR3 DNA: TGTGCCAGCAGACCGCCTAGCCGGGCCTACAATGAGCAGTTCTTC. The encoded protein is CASRPPSRAYNEQFF.

The J gene is TRBJ1-1, the V gene TRBV11-2; D remains unclear. The CDR3 runs to 13 residues. Germline loops: CDR1 SGHAT, CDR2 FQNNGV. The V and J ends lost 3 bases and 5 bases respectively, with 10 bases between them. CDR3 in DNA: TGTGCCAGCAGCTTCGGGCAACCGACTGAAGCTTTCTTT. Translating gives CASSFGQPTEAFF.

The chain links TRBV9 to TRBJ1-1, with D perhaps TRBD1 (5 bases). The CDR3 totals 17 residues. In germline, CDR1 is SGDLS, CDR2 YYNGEE. Trimming removed 0 bases at V and 5 bases at J, with 20 bases between. In DNA form, the CDR3 reads TGTGCCAGCAGCGTAGGGGGCTTCGCGGGTGGAGGGACTGAAGCTTTCTTT. Its translation is CASSVGGFAGGGTEAFF.

This clone was seen a single time. J is TRBJ1-6 and V is TRBV5-4; no firm D call. This CDR3 spans 14 amino acids. Germline assignment: CDR1 SGHNT and CDR2 YYREEE (reference sequence). The germline V and J ends were trimmed by 0 bases and 4 bases, with 5 bases remaining between them. The DNA for the CDR3 is TGTGCCAGCAGCTTGGGGCAGTATAATTCACCCCTCCACTTT. Its translation: CASSLGQYNSPLHF.

This chain uses TRBV27 with TRBJ2-5; 8 bases match TRBD1. The CDR3 has 14 amino acids. V lost 6 bases to trimming and J lost 5 bases; unmatched junction nucleotides: 8. CDR1 is MNHEY, CDR2 SMNVEV, per germline (reference sequence). The CDR3 DNA reads as TGTGCCAGCAGACCAGGGGGCTCGAGGGAGACCCAGTACTTC. This gives the protein CASRPGGSRETQYF.

This chain joins TRBV5-1 and TRBJ1-1; tentatively, D is TRBD1 (6 bases). The CDR3 consists of 11 residues. V lost 4 bases to trimming and J lost 11 bases, with 12 bases between them. Germline CDR1 is SGHRS and CDR2 is YFSETQ. The CDR3 sequence is CASSAQGWAFF. DNA of the CDR3: TGCGCCAGCAGCGCACAGGGATGGGCTTTCTTT.

The chain couples TRBV19 to TRBJ1-1; D is undetermined. The V end lost 9 bases, the J end lost 8 bases, and 19 bases lay between the germline ends. The CDR3 contains 13 residues. Per the germline V gene, CDR1 is LNHDA and CDR2 is SQIVND (reference sequence). The CDR3 is CASGLERASEAFF. The CDR3 DNA sequence: TGTGCCAGCGGGTTGGAACGGGCTAGCGAAGCTTTCTTT.

The chain joins TRBV6-1 to TRBJ2-6; D is undetermined. Trimming cost V 3 bases and J 3 bases, with 6 bases left between them. The CDR3 sequence is 14 residues long. Germline CDR1 and CDR2: MNHNS and SASEGT. CDR3 sequence: CASSEWGGANVLTF. CDR3 coding DNA: TGTGCCAGCAGTGAGTGGGGTGGGGCCAACGTCCTGACTTTC.

This clone was observed a handful of times. V and J are TRBV28 and TRBJ1-6, with D perhaps TRBD1 (6 bases). This CDR3 contains 14 residues. The V and J ends lost 7 bases and 10 bases respectively, with 17 bases between them. In germline, CDR1 is MDHEN, CDR2 SYDVKM. The CDR3 sequence is CASTTTRGLSPLHF. DNA of the CDR3: TGTGCCAGCACGACTACCAGGGGCTTGTCACCCCTCCACTTT. The entire variable domain, with the rest obtained from reference TRBV28 and TRBJ1-6, is as follows: DVKVTQSSRYLVKRTGEKVFLECVQDMDHENMFWYRQDPGLGLRLIYFSYDVKMKEKGDIPEGYSVSREKKERFSLILESASTNQTSMYLCASTTTRGLSPLHFGNGTRLTVT.

This chain uses TRBV9 with TRBJ1-3; TRBD1 matches at 7 bases. With 0 bases clipped from V and 0 bases from J, the junction kept 3 bases outside the gene matches. CDR3 length equals 16 residues. Germline CDR1 SGDLS, CDR2 YYNGEE. CDR3 nucleotides: TGTGCCAGCAGCGTAGGTCAGGGGGTCTCTGGAAACACCATATATTTT. Translation gives CASSVGQGVSGNTIYF.

This chain joins TRBV12-5 and TRBJ2-1; 7 bases line up with TRBD2. This CDR3 is 15 amino acids long. Germline-derived CDR1 and CDR2 are LGHNT and FRNRAP. Trimming cost V 6 bases and J 4 bases; bases outside gene matches: 9. The CDR3 reads CASGLGPGGYNEQFF. In DNA, the CDR3 is TGTGCTAGTGGCTTAGGCCCGGGAGGTTACAATGAGCAGTTCTTC.

V is TRBV12-3 or TRBV12-4 and J is TRBJ1-1; D gene ambiguous. The CDR3 extends over 11 amino acids. Trimming cost V 4 bases and J 7 bases, with 7 bases left between them. The CDR3 DNA is TGTGCCAGCAGTTCGGGGTATGAAGCTTTCTTT. Protein sequence: CASSSGYEAFF.

The chain is built from TRBV5-4 and TRBJ2-7; D tentatively reads TRBD1 or TRBD2 (5 bases each). This CDR3 comprises 14 residues. Trimming removed 0 bases at V and 5 bases at J, with 12 bases between. Germline values: CDR1 SGHNT, CDR2 YYREEE (reference sequence). DNA of the CDR3: TGTGCCAGCAGCTTGGAGGGACCACGTAACGAGCAGTACTTC. It translates to CASSLEGPRNEQYF.

The V gene is TRBV20-1, the J gene TRBJ1-1, with unresolved D. The CDR3 is 11 amino acids. Deletions cut 3 bases from V and 3 bases from J, with 5 bases between. Germline values: CDR1 DFQATT, CDR2 SNEGSKA (reference sequence). The CDR3: CSASQDTEAFF. Written as DNA, the CDR3 is TGCAGTGCTAGCCAGGACACTGAAGCTTTCTTT.

The CDR3 region has the DNA TGTGCCAGCAGTGAATCTTTAAGCAATCAGCCCCAGCATTTT. Protein product: CASSESLSNQPQHF. This chain joins TRBV2 and TRBJ1-5; D is undetermined. The V end was cut by 2 bases, the J end by 1 base, with 6 bases between. Germline lookup yields CDR1 SNHLY and CDR2 FYNNEI. CDR3 length equals 14 residues.

The chain employs TRBV2 and TRBJ1-5; D may be TRBD1 (5 bases). Trimming took off 5 bases at V and 7 bases at J, with 15 bases between the two ends. The CDR3 is 14 residues long. Germline CDR1 is SNHLY and CDR2 is FYNNEI. This CDR3 reads CASSFTGTGQPQHF. DNA of the CDR3: TGTGCCAGCAGTTTCACCGGGACTGGACAGCCCCAGCATTTT.

This clone showed up just once. The chain employs TRBV5-6 and TRBJ1-2; maybe TRBD1 (6 bases). Germline CDR1 is SGHDT and CDR2 is YYEEEE. This CDR3 contains 14 residues. V was pared by 1 base and J by 6 bases, with 13 bases between. The CDR3 protein is CASSLPGAGNGYTF. For the CDR3, the DNA is TGTGCCAGCAGCTTGCCGGGGGCCGGGAATGGCTACACCTTC.

This chain joins TRBV2 and TRBJ1-5; D ambiguous. This CDR3 is built from 15 residues. Germline-derived CDR1 and CDR2 are SNHLY and FYNNEI. V shed 8 bases and J shed 7 bases, with 21 bases lying between them. The CDR3 reads CASSLETPDGQPQHF. CDR3 sequence (DNA): TGTGCCAGCTCCCTGGAGACTCCCGATGGGCAGCCCCAGCATTTT.